This T cell receptor (beta chain) was identified during a study of ipilimumab plus nivolumab after autologous stem cell transplantation. Study details: The DLBCL cohort had primary refractory and relapsed disease, with 18-month progression-free survival of around 88% and 27%.

Points from the study as a whole: Per the authors, repertoire, Treg and microbiota data justify further study.

This clone showed up just a few times. Antigen specificity is unknown. V dropped 7 bases and J dropped 2; count of bases not matched to a gene: 4. CDR1 is LNHDA, CDR2 SQIVND, per germline (reference sequence). CDR3 length: 14 residues. The data were produced by immunoSEQ multiplex PCR, yet TCRdb's version contains in-frame clones alone and is incomplete. This table has over 75,000 clones, 75% to 85% appearing once. This clonotype was sampled from a male donor with diffuse large B-cell lymphoma. The sequences come from PBMCs, collected in a trial of ipilimumab plus nivolumab as post-transplant consolidation. The chain recombines TRBV19 with TRBJ1-2, with 10 bases fitting TRBD1. The CDR3: CASIRTGGNYGYTF. The CDR3 DNA follows: TGTGCCAGTATCCGGACAGGGGGGAACTATGGCTACACCTTC.